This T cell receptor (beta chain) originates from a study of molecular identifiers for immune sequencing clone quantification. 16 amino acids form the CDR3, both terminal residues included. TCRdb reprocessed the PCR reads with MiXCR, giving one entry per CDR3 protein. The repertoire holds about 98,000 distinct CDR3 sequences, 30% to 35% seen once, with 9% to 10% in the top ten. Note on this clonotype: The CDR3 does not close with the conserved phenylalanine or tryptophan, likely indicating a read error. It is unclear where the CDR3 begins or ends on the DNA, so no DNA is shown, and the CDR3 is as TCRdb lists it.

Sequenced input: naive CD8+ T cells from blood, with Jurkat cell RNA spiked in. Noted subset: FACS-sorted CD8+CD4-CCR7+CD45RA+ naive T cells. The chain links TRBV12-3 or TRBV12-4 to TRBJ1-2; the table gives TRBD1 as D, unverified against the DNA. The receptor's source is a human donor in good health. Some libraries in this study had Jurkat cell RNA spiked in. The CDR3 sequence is CASRGARDRVLYASPY.